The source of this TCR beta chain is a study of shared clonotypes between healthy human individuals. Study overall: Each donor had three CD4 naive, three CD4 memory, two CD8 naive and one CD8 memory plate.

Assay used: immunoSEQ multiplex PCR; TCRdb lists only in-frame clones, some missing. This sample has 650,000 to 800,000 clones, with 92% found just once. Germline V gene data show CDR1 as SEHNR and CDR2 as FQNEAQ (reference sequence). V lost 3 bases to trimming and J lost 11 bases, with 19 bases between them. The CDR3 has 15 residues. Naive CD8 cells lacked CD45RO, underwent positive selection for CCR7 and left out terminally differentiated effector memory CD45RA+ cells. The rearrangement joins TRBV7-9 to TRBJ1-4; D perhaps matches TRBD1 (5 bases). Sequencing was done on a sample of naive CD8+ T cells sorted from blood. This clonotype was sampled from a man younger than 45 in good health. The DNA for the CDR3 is TGTGCCAGCAGCTTGGGAGGAGGGGATCGGGAGAAACTGTTTTTT. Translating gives CASSLGGGDREKLFF.